This passage covers 23 T cell receptor beta chains from one sample sequenced in a study of cytomegalovirus exposure and HLA in healthy donors. In the PCR, 60 Vbeta and 13 Jbeta primers were used. Assay used: immunoSEQ multiplex PCR; TCRdb lists only in-frame clones, some missing. This listing includes around 25,000 clones. Sample: PBMCs. All receptors derive from a male donor in good health and CMV-seropositive.

The V and J genes are TRBV28 and TRBJ2-5, with D unresolved. Germline loops: CDR1 MDHEN, CDR2 SYDVKM. The V end lost 5 bases, the J end lost 5 bases, and 9 bases lay between the germline ends. CDR3 length: 12 amino acids. DNA of the CDR3: TGTGCCAGCAGTCCCAGATTGGAGACCCAGTACTTC. Amino acids: CASSPRLETQYF.

This chain links TRBV11-3 with TRBJ2-1; TRBD2 matches 13 bases. V shed 5 bases, J shed 7 bases, and the junction held 5 bases outside the gene matches. The CDR3 has 15 residues. The germline V gene encodes CDR1 SGHNT and CDR2 YENEEA. DNA for the CDR3: TGTGCCAGCAGCCAACTAGCGGGGGGGAGGAATGAGCAGTTCTTC. Its protein product is CASSQLAGGRNEQFF.

The genes are TRBV6-6 and TRBJ2-7; D unresolved. Trimming cost V 6 bases and J 3 bases, with 9 bases left between them. Germline V lookup: CDR1 MNHNY, CDR2 SVGAGI (reference sequence). CDR3 length: 12 residues. The CDR3 spells CASRLQDYEQYF. CDR3 coding DNA: TGTGCCAGCAGACTCCAGGACTACGAGCAGTACTTC.

V and J are TRBV7-9 and TRBJ2-5; D possibly corresponds to TRBD2 (5 bases). Trimming removed 1 base at V and 5 bases at J, with 5 bases between. This CDR3 is 12 amino acids long. Looked up from germline, CDR1 is SEHNR and CDR2 is FQNEAQ (reference sequence). CDR3 in DNA: TGTGCCAGCAGCTTAGGGGAGGAGACCCAGTACTTC. Translating it yields CASSLGEETQYF.

A note on this clone: Mismatch with germline at one junction end may stem from a read error. The V call is TRBV30, the J call TRBJ2-5; 9 bases align to TRBD2. CDR1 and CDR2 (germline): GTSNPN, SVGIG (reference sequence). The CDR3 covers 15 residues. As DNA, the CDR3 is TGTGCCGGGAGTGTGGGCGGGGGGGCTTGGGAGACCCAGTACTTC. It translates to CAGSVGGGAWETQYF. Filled out from reference TRBV30 and TRBJ2-5, the complete variable domain reads SQTIHQWPATLVQPVGSPLSLECTVEGTSNPNLYWYRQAAGRGLQLLFYSVGIGQISSEVPQNLSASRPQDRQFILSSKKLLLSDSGFYLCAGSVGGGAWETQYFGPGTRLLVL.

V gene TRBV9 combines with J gene TRBJ2-7, with 8 nucleotides matching TRBD1. This CDR3 has 16 amino acids. V shed 3 bases and J 2 bases; nucleotides not matched to a gene: 10. The V gene's germline CDR1 is SGDLS and CDR2 YYNGEE. CDR3 loop: CASSAGGRQGPYEQYF. Here the CDR3 DNA reads TGTGCCAGCAGCGCTGGGGGAAGACAGGGGCCCTACGAGCAGTACTTC.

This chain links TRBV5-6 with TRBJ2-1; 7 bases align to TRBD1. CDR3 length equals 15 residues. With 0 bases clipped from V and 5 bases from J, the junction kept 5 bases outside the gene matches. CDR1 and CDR2 (germline): SGHDT, YYEEEE. CDR3 DNA: TGTGCCAGCAGCTTGGGGTCTAGGGGGCACAATGAGCAGTTCTTC. Translating it yields CASSLGSRGHNEQFF. Full variable domain (outside the CDR3, taken from reference TRBV5-6 and TRBJ2-1): DAGVTQSPTHLIKTRGQQVTLRCSPKSGHDTVSWYQQALGQGPQFIFQYYEEEERQRGNFPDRFSGHQFPNYSSELNVNALLLGDSALYLCASSLGSRGHNEQFFGPGTRLTVL.

The chain couples TRBV30 to TRBJ1-4; D is perhaps TRBD1 (5 bases). V gave up 1 base and J gave up 13 bases, with 19 bases separating them. This CDR3 region has 14 residues. Germline V gene sequence: CDR1 GTSNPN, CDR2 SVGIG (reference sequence). As DNA, the CDR3 is TGTGCCTGGAGTGGGGGCAGACCCATTTTGGGACTGTTTTTT. This translates into CAWSGGRPILGLFF.

DNA of the CDR3: TGTGCCATAGTAGCGCCCTTCAATGAGCAGTTCTTC. It specifies CAIVAPFNEQFF. This chain uses TRBV28 with TRBJ2-1; tentatively, D is TRBD2 (5 bases). Looked up from germline, CDR1 is MDHEN and CDR2 is SYDVKM. The CDR3 is made up of 12 amino acids. The V gene lost 10 bases and the J gene lost 6 bases, with 13 bases spanning the gap.

V is TRBV19 and J is TRBJ1-5; 10 bases align to TRBD1. The germline gives CDR1 LNHDA, CDR2 SQIVND (reference sequence). With 4 bases clipped from V and 7 bases from J, the junction kept 4 bases outside the gene matches. The CDR3 is 14 amino acids. The CDR3 region has the DNA TGTGCCAGTAGTACGACAGGGGGCGGGCAGCCCCAGCATTTT. It yields the protein CASSTTGGGQPQHF.

This sequence joins TRBV4-1 and TRBJ1-2; D gene ambiguous. Germline loops: CDR1 MGHRA, CDR2 YSYEKL. The ends were cut back, 3 bases at V and 6 bases at J, with 8 bases in the middle. The CDR3 runs 12 residues. CDR3 protein: CASSQRGNGYTF. The CDR3 region has the DNA TGCGCCAGCAGCCAGCGGGGAAATGGCTACACCTTC.

V usage is TRBV30 and J usage is TRBJ2-6, with 8 bases that match TRBD2. Germline lookup yields CDR1 GTSNPN and CDR2 SVGIG (reference sequence). This CDR3 has 15 residues. Trimming at V came to 8 bases and at J to 2 bases, leaving 8 bases not matched to a gene. CDR3 nucleotide sequence: TGTGCCGGGACTAGAGTCCTGGCTGGGGCCAACGTCCTGACTTTC. It is translated as CAGTRVLAGANVLTF.

The chain is built from TRBV11-2 and TRBJ2-7; 9 nucleotides align to TRBD1. V shed 2 bases, J shed 5 bases, and the junction held 4 bases outside the gene matches. This CDR3 has 14 residues. Germline lookup yields CDR1 SGHAT and CDR2 FQNNGV. The CDR3 reads CASSLYTGGDEQYF. In DNA, the CDR3 is TGTGCCAGCAGCTTATACACAGGGGGCGACGAGCAGTACTTC.

The chain recombines TRBV7-3 with TRBJ2-2, with D possibly matching TRBD2 (6 bases). The V gene lost 5 bases and the J gene lost 0 bases, with 13 bases spanning the gap. CDR1 SGHTA and CDR2 FQGTGA come from the germline V gene. The CDR3 has 16 amino acids. The DNA of the CDR3 is TGTGCCAGCAGCCGTACCGGGACTTCGAACACCGGGGAGCTGTTTTTT. Amino acids: CASSRTGTSNTGELFF.

The V call is TRBV28, the J call TRBJ2-2; D is possibly TRBD2 (6 bases). This CDR3 region has 15 residues. Germline-derived CDR1 and CDR2 are MDHEN and SYDVKM. The V gene lost 2 bases and the J gene lost 2 bases, with 9 bases spanning the gap. The CDR3 region is CASSLPGTNTGELFF. For the CDR3, the DNA is TGTGCCAGCAGTTTACCGGGGACTAACACCGGGGAGCTGTTTTTT.

The rearrangement joins TRBV25-1 to TRBJ1-4, with unresolved D. This CDR3 is 11 amino acids long. V dropped 6 bases and J dropped 8 bases, with 7 bases sitting between them. Germline assignment: CDR1 MGHDK and CDR2 SYGVNS. The CDR3 sequence: CASSQLEKLFF. As DNA, the CDR3 is TGTGCCAGCAGCCAATTGGAAAAACTGTTTTTT.

The chain links TRBV7-9 to TRBJ1-6; 7 bases line up with TRBD1. Germline V CDR1 and CDR2: SEHNR, FQNEAQ (reference sequence). The CDR3 runs 14 residues. V lost 5 bases, J lost 7 bases, and 5 bases stayed unmatched. In DNA, the CDR3 is TGTGCCAGCAGCCGAGGGACAGCCAATTCACCCCTCCACTTT. Translating gives CASSRGTANSPLHF.

The CDR3 bases are TGCGCCAGCAGCTTGGCCCGGGGGGGCCCCATAAATCAGCCCCAGCATTTT. Residues: CASSLARGGPINQPQHF. The chain carries TRBV5-1 and TRBJ1-5; a possible D gene is TRBD1 (6 bases). Deletions cut 0 bases from V and 4 bases from J, with 17 bases between. This CDR3 spans 17 amino acids. Germline-derived CDR1 and CDR2 are SGHRS and YFSETQ.

This chain joins TRBV4-2 and TRBJ1-4; a possible D gene is TRBD1 (6 bases). Germline V gives CDR1 LGHNA, CDR2 YNFKEQ. Trimming stripped 0 bases from V and 5 bases from J, with 10 bases between. CDR3 length: 15 amino acids. The CDR3, as DNA: TGTGCCAGCAGCCAAGAGGCAGGGGTGAATGAAAAACTGTTTTTT. Encoded protein: CASSQEAGVNEKLFF.

The V and J genes are TRBV15 and TRBJ2-2, with a tentative D call TRBD1 (6 bases). Trimming stripped 0 bases from V and 1 base from J, with 15 bases between. The CDR3 contains 18 residues. Germline V CDR1 and CDR2: LNHNV, YYDKDF (reference sequence). This CDR3 reads CATSRESITGMNTGELFF. CDR3 nucleotide sequence: TGTGCCACCAGCAGAGAGAGTATTACAGGGATGAACACCGGGGAGCTGTTTTTT.

This chain uses TRBV6-4 with TRBJ2-2; 8 bases are shared with TRBD2. The V gene end was trimmed by 5 bases and the J gene end by 2 bases; junction bases not matched to a gene: 4. The CDR3 is 15 amino acids. Germline lookup yields CDR1 MRHNA and CDR2 SNTAGT. The CDR3 nucleotides are TGTGCCAGCAGTAAGGCGGGGGGAAACACCGGGGAGCTGTTTTTT. It codes for CASSKAGGNTGELFF.

The chain combines TRBV6-4 with TRBJ2-3, with D maybe TRBD2 (5 bases). Trimming shortened V by 2 bases and J by 4 bases, and 13 bases separated the two germline ends. The germline CDR1 and CDR2 sequences are MRHNA and SNTAGT. This CDR3 is built from 15 residues. In nucleotides, the CDR3 is TGTGCCAGCAGTGACGGCCCGGGAACCGCAGATACGCAGTATTTT. Amino acid sequence: CASSDGPGTADTQYF.

The CDR3 reads CASNLGVDTEAFF. Written as DNA, the CDR3 is TGTGCCAGCAATCTCGGTGTGGACACTGAAGCTTTCTTT. The rearrangement uses TRBV6-5 and TRBJ1-1; D call uncertain. Germline-derived CDR1 and CDR2 are MNHEY and SVGAGI. CDR3 length: 13 amino acids. The V gene lost 7 bases and the J gene lost 3 bases, with 12 bases spanning the gap.